This entry lists 13 T cell receptor beta chains sequenced from one sample in a study of vaccination and CD4 T cells after COVID-19. The treatment denotes: approximately nine-day PBMC culture with coronavirus spike peptide pools or control peptides (ViraFEST assay). Sequencing of DNA taken from cultured CD4+ T cells relied on the Oncomine TCR Beta short-read assay. Via MiXCR, TCRdb re-called the PCR reads, giving one row per CDR3 protein. The repertoire includes over 20,000 distinct CDR3 sequences, about 40% of them detected once, and approximately 10% sits in the top ten. These receptors' targets are unknown. Sequencing was performed on CD4+ T cells from blood, cultured in vitro. Every receptor here comes from a human donor who had recovered from COVID-19.

This clonotype is a singleton in its sample. This chain joins TRBV5-1 and TRBJ2-3; D is undetermined. CDR1 is SGHRS, CDR2 YFSETQ, per germline. This CDR3 has 14 residues. Trimming stripped 0 bases from V and 2 bases from J, with 7 bases between. CDR3 sequence: CASSLGYYTDTQYF. The CDR3 region has the DNA TGCGCCAGCAGCTTGGGATATTACACAGATACGCAGTATTTT.

The V gene is TRBV10-3, the J gene TRBJ2-7, with 10 bases aligning to TRBD2. Germline V gives CDR1 ENHRY, CDR2 SYGVKD. J was trimmed by 2 bases and V by 0 bases; bases with no gene match: 7. This CDR3 region has 17 residues. CDR3 bases: TGTGCCATCAGTGAGTCTTTAGTAGGACTAGCGGCCTACGAGCAGTACTTC. Amino acid sequence: CAISESLVGLAAYEQYF.

CDR3 loop: CSARSMNTEAFF. The DNA of the CDR3 is TGCAGTGCTAGATCAATGAACACTGAAGCTTTCTTT. This sequence joins TRBV20-1 and TRBJ1-1, with D unclear. The CDR3 sequence is 12 residues long. Germline CDR1 is DFQATT and CDR2 is SNEGSKA (reference sequence). V lost 2 bases and J 0 bases, leaving 4 bases between the germline ends.

This CDR3 reads CASSLNTRGLGNEQFF. The DNA for the CDR3 is TGTGCCAGCAGCTTGAATACAAGGGGGCTCGGTAATGAGCAGTTCTTC. The V gene is TRBV5-4, the J gene TRBJ2-1; 7 nucleotides match TRBD1. CDR1 and CDR2 (germline): SGHNT, YYREEE (reference sequence). The V and J ends lost 1 base and 7 bases, in that order; junction bases with no gene match: 11. CDR3 size: 16 residues.

The CDR3 sequence is CASSVGQQETQYF. The CDR3 DNA is TGTGCCAGCAGTGTTGGGCAGCAAGAGACCCAGTACTTC. The genes are TRBV2 and TRBJ2-5; unclear D gene. Germline V gene sequence: CDR1 SNHLY, CDR2 FYNNEI. The V end lost 4 bases, the J end lost 2 bases, and 8 bases lay between the germline ends. CDR3 size: 13 residues.

V usage is TRBV5-1 and J usage is TRBJ2-5; the D is unclear. CDR1 SGHRS and CDR2 YFSETQ come from the germline V gene. The CDR3 totals 13 residues. Trimming left V 6 bases short and J 5 bases short, with 14 bases between. The CDR3 nucleotides are TGCGCCAGCACTACTCCGAACGGGGAGACCCAGTACTTC. This sequence encodes CASTTPNGETQYF.

The genes are TRBV20-1 and TRBJ2-5; possible D gene TRBD1, 6 bases. This CDR3 is 15 amino acids long. Germline lookup yields CDR1 DFQATT and CDR2 SNEGSKA (reference sequence). For the CDR3, the DNA is TGCAGCGTTACTAAAACTTCAGGGGTCCAAGAGACCCAGTACTTC. Translated, it gives CSVTKTSGVQETQYF.

This clonotype was found a few times. The genes are TRBV20-1 and TRBJ2-1; possibly TRBD2 for D (5 bases). The V end lost 3 bases, the J end lost 9 bases, and 21 bases lay between the germline ends. The CDR3 is 15 amino acids. Germline CDR1 reads DFQATT; CDR2 reads SNEGSKA (reference sequence). Here the CDR3 reads CSASLSDSLAGEQFF. In DNA form, the CDR3 reads TGCAGTGCTAGCCTTAGCGATTCCTTGGCCGGTGAGCAGTTCTTC.

V usage is TRBV12-3 or TRBV12-4 and J usage is TRBJ1-2; D is perhaps TRBD1 (6 bases). The ends were cut back, 5 bases at V and 0 bases at J, with 10 bases in the middle. This CDR3 spans 14 amino acids. The CDR3 coding sequence is TGTGCCAGCAGTAACGGACAGCCTAACTATGGCTACACCTTC. Translation gives CASSNGQPNYGYTF.

This chain joins TRBV2 and TRBJ1-2, with 8 bases fitting TRBD1. This CDR3 is built from 15 residues. The trim removed 6 bases at V and 6 bases at J, leaving 12 bases unmatched. Germline CDR1 and CDR2: SNHLY and FYNNEI. DNA of the CDR3: TGTGCCAGCAGCAAAGAGGCAGGGGGCAGGGATGGCTACACCTTC. Its translation: CASSKEAGGRDGYTF.

For the CDR3, the DNA is TGTGCCAGCAGTCAGGACCCCGGTAGCAATCAGCCCCAGCATTTT. Its translation: CASSQDPGSNQPQHF. This chain connects TRBV28 to TRBJ1-5; D is ambiguous. V was cut by 5 bases and J by 0 bases, with 11 bases left in between. This CDR3 has 15 amino acids. Germline-derived CDR1 and CDR2 are MDHEN and SYDVKM.

The gene calls are TRBV20-1 and TRBJ1-6, with 7 bases identical to TRBD1. Germline loops: CDR1 DFQATT, CDR2 SNEGSKA (reference sequence). The CDR3 totals 13 residues. The trim removed 5 bases at V and 11 bases at J, leaving 9 bases unmatched. CDR3 loop: CSAYDRAGAPLHF. Written as DNA, the CDR3 is TGCAGTGCTTATGACAGGGCCGGGGCACCCCTCCACTTT.

In its sample, this clonotype ranks as medium-sized. The chain employs TRBV19 and TRBJ1-1; D unclear. The CDR3 covers 12 residues. V lost 6 bases and J lost 4, with 9 bases in between. From germline, CDR1 is LNHDA and CDR2 SQIVND (reference sequence). This chain's CDR3 is CASRRWSTEAFF. For the CDR3, the DNA is TGTGCCAGTAGGAGGTGGAGCACTGAAGCTTTCTTT.